This T cell receptor beta chain derives from a study of cytomegalovirus exposure and HLA in healthy donors. Study results and limitations: Later analysis indicated greater clonal expansion among HLA-associated TCR beta chains than among equally common other chains.

With regard to this clone: Its matching antigen is unknown.

Amplification used 60 Vbeta primers and 13 Jbeta primers. Authors' processing steps: As a later analysis found, there were 70 million to 90 million unique TCR beta chains, of which around 9.9 million were shared. The protocol was immunoSEQ multiplex PCR, while the TCRdb copy is restricted to in-frame clones and leaves out a portion. The V and J calls and clone size were taken over from that table, and D and trimming were inferred from the DNA. This table holds around 100,000 clones, roughly 85% found once. This TCR came from a man aged 40-50 years in good health and CMV-seronegative. Sequencing was done on a sample of PBMCs.

As DNA, the CDR3 is TGTGCCAGCAGTTACTCTCTTCCAGGAACCTACGAGCAGTACTTC. Translation: CASSYSLPGTYEQYF. The rearrangement links TRBV6-5 to TRBJ2-7, with unresolved D. Looked up from germline, CDR1 is MNHEY and CDR2 is SVGAGI. V was cut by 0 bases and J by 2 bases, with 11 bases left in between. This CDR3 is 15 amino acids long.